The 23 T cell receptor beta chains below all came from one sample that was sequenced in a study of memory CD4+ T cells and cytomegalovirus serostatus. Profiled with immunoSEQ multiplex PCR; TCRdb holds only in-frame clones, not every one. This table has 30,000 to 50,000 clones, around 78% appearing once. Single viable CD3+CD4+CD8-CD45RO+ cells were sorted as the memory CD4+ T cells. The sequenced sample was memory CD4+ T cells from blood. The receptors originated from an adult in good health and CMV-seronegative.

This rearrangement joins TRBV15 to TRBJ1-4; D uncertain. V was pared by 1 base and J by 8 bases, with 14 bases between. Germline CDR1 and CDR2: LNHNV and YYDKDF (reference sequence). The CDR3 is 15 residues long. The DNA for the CDR3 is TGTGCCACCAGCAGAGCTCGGGATTATGGGGAAAAACTGTTTTTT. It encodes CATSRARDYGEKLFF.

V gene TRBV7-2 combines with J gene TRBJ2-5; no definite D call. Germline V CDR1 and CDR2: SGHTA, FQGNSA. The CDR3 is 14 residues long. V lost 5 bases and J lost 0, with 10 bases in between. As DNA, the CDR3 is TGTGCCAGCAGCAAAAGACACAACCAAGAGACCCAGTACTTC. Protein: CASSKRHNQETQYF.

The gene calls are TRBV2 and TRBJ2-1; TRBD2 matches at 8 bases. Trimming cost V 3 bases and J 0 bases; bases outside gene matches: 4. Germline CDR1 and CDR2: SNHLY and FYNNEI. The CDR3 spans 16 residues. CDR3 loop: CASSDRGGLSYNEQFF. The CDR3 nucleotides read TGTGCCAGCAGTGATCGGGGGGGCCTCTCCTACAATGAGCAGTTCTTC.

This clone appeared a single time. The CDR3 DNA is TGTGCCAGCAGTTTACGGTATGGTTATGGCTACACCTTC. It encodes CASSLRYGYGYTF. The genes are TRBV27 and TRBJ1-2; D remains unclear. V lost 2 bases, J lost 5 bases, and 9 bases lay in between. Germline V CDR1 and CDR2: MNHEY, SMNVEV (reference sequence). The CDR3 has 13 amino acids.

This chain uses TRBV5-4 with TRBJ1-6; 8 bases fit TRBD1. CDR1 is SGHNT, CDR2 YYREEE, per germline (reference sequence). V shed 4 bases, J shed 7 bases, and the junction held 4 bases outside the gene matches. CDR3 length: 14 residues. The CDR3 bases are TGTGCCAGCAGCGATGACAGGGGAAATTCACCCCTCCACTTT. Its protein product is CASSDDRGNSPLHF.

For the CDR3, the DNA is TGTGCCAGCAGCTTATCACTAGCGGGGGGGAACGAGCAGTACTTC. The encoded protein is CASSLSLAGGNEQYF. The V and J genes are TRBV7-2 and TRBJ2-7; 13 bases agree with TRBD2. This CDR3 is 15 amino acids long. Germline loops: CDR1 SGHTA, CDR2 FQGNSA. V shed 2 bases and J 5 bases; nucleotides not matched to a gene: 3.

The chain couples TRBV7-2 to TRBJ2-3; either TRBD1 or TRBD2 may fit D (5 bases each). Germline loops: CDR1 SGHTA, CDR2 FQGNSA. The V gene lost 5 bases and the J gene lost 0 bases, with 12 bases spanning the gap. This CDR3 comprises 15 residues. The CDR3 sequence: CASSTYRTSTDTQYF. CDR3 nucleotide sequence: TGTGCCAGCAGCACCTACAGGACTAGCACAGATACGCAGTATTTT.

The rearrangement links TRBV11-2 to TRBJ1-1; no clear D gene. The germline CDR1 and CDR2 sequences are SGHAT and FQNNGV. The germline V and J ends were trimmed by 4 bases and 2 bases, with 14 bases remaining between them. The CDR3 is made up of 15 amino acids. The CDR3: CASSSGAAPNTEAFF. CDR3 nucleotides: TGTGCCAGCAGCTCAGGAGCAGCACCCAACACTGAAGCTTTCTTT.

Regarding this clone: At one end, the junction sequence differs from germline, possibly due to a read error. The chain has TRBV5-1 and TRBJ1-2; TRBD1 might be the D (5 bases). The CDR3 length is 15 residues. Germline values: CDR1 SGHRS, CDR2 YFSETQ. CDR3: CASSLEFRGNYAYTF. The CDR3 DNA reads TGCGCCAGCAGCTTGGAGTTTAGGGGAAACTATGCCTACACCTTC. The variable domain in full, completed from reference TRBV5-1 and TRBJ1-2, reads KAGVTQTPRYLIKTRGQQVTLSCSPISGHRSVSWYQQTPGQGLQFLFEYFSETQRNKGNFPGRFSGRQFSNSRSEMNVSTLELGDSALYLCASSLEFRGNYAYTFGSGTRLTVV.

This rearrangement joins TRBV9 to TRBJ1-2; D uncertain. Deletions cut 4 bases from V and 7 bases from J, with 17 bases between. CDR3 size: 14 residues. Germline CDR1 is SGDLS and CDR2 is YYNGEE. The CDR3 region has the DNA TGTGCCAGCAGCTCCGGGAGCCCCTCGGGTGGCTACACCTTC. Its protein product is CASSSGSPSGGYTF. The full variable domain, its missing parts supplied by reference TRBV9 and TRBJ1-2, is DSGVTQTPKHLITATGQRVTLRCSPRSGDLSVYWYQQSLDQGLQFLIQYYNGEERAKGNILERFSAQQFPDLHSELNLSSLELGDSALYFCASSSGSPSGGYTFGSGTRLTVV.

The chain uses TRBV10-2 and TRBJ1-1; the D gene is possibly TRBD1 (6 bases). CDR1 is WSHSY and CDR2 is SAAADI in the germline V gene. V lost 6 bases and J lost 3, with 11 bases in between. CDR3 size: 13 residues. The CDR3 sequence is CASSAQGYTEAFF. DNA of the CDR3: TGCGCCAGCAGCGCCCAGGGGTACACTGAAGCTTTCTTT.

The V and J genes are TRBV2 and TRBJ1-3; TRBD1 agrees at 9 bases. V gave up 4 bases and J gave up 9 bases; unmatched junction bases: 7. This CDR3 has 14 residues. Germline values: CDR1 SNHLY, CDR2 FYNNEI. CDR3 in DNA: TGTGCCAGCAGTGTGGGACAGGGAGAGATCACCATATATTTT. This translates into CASSVGQGEITIYF.

This clone was recorded a few times. This chain connects TRBV6-4 to TRBJ1-1; D gene uncertain. The CDR3 length is 11 residues. The germline CDR1 and CDR2 sequences are MRHNA and SNTAGT. V lost 6 bases and J lost 1, with 3 bases in between. In nucleotides, the CDR3 is TGTGCCAGCAGGAAGAACACTGAAGCTTTCTTT. This translates into CASRKNTEAFF.

This clone showed up just once. V is TRBV7-8 and J is TRBJ1-2; D is uncertain. The germline gives CDR1 SGHVS, CDR2 FQNEAQ. This CDR3 region has 16 residues. Trimming took 1 base from V and 3 from J, leaving 15 bases between them. CDR3 nucleotides: TGTGCCAGCAGCTTAGTTTCCGCCGGCGGTCACTATGGCTACACCTTC. It specifies CASSLVSAGGHYGYTF.

This chain uses TRBV30 with TRBJ2-7; D is uncertain. From germline, CDR1 is GTSNPN and CDR2 SVGIG (reference sequence). The CDR3 is made up of 15 amino acids. V dropped 3 bases and J dropped 0 bases, with 15 bases sitting between them. The CDR3 bases are TGTGCCTGGAGCCCCGAGAGGCGAAGCTCCTACGAGCAGTACTTC. Translating gives CAWSPERRSSYEQYF.

The genes are TRBV10-3 and TRBJ1-2; D ambiguous. CDR1 and CDR2 from the germline V gene are ENHRY and SYGVKD. V was shortened by 11 bases and J by 0 bases, with 19 bases between the two germline ends. The CDR3 has 15 residues. The CDR3 loop reads CASRRSLAANYGYTF. The CDR3 DNA sequence: TGTGCCTCTCGACGGTCCCTCGCCGCTAACTATGGCTACACCTTC.

This clone was recorded a few times. This CDR3 is CASSSGTRGLNYGYTF. The DNA of the CDR3 is TGTGCCAGCAGTTCCGGGACGCGGGGCCTTAACTATGGCTACACCTTC. The chain recombines TRBV27 with TRBJ1-2, with a weak D call TRBD1 (5 bases). The CDR3 has 16 amino acids. CDR1 is MNHEY and CDR2 is SMNVEV in the germline V gene (reference sequence). V lost 4 bases and J lost 1, with 16 bases in between.

V usage is TRBV2 and J usage is TRBJ1-1, with D perhaps matching TRBD1 (5 bases). V shed 4 bases and J shed 1 base, with 13 bases lying between them. The CDR3 is 15 amino acids. Germline V CDR1 and CDR2: SNHLY, FYNNEI. The CDR3 DNA follows: TGTGCCAGCAGTGTGTCGACAGCTACGAACACTGAAGCTTTCTTT. This codes for CASSVSTATNTEAFF.

This clone has a handful of counts. The V gene is TRBV6-1, the J gene TRBJ1-2; 7 bases agree with TRBD1. With V trimmed by 5 bases and J by 3 bases, 3 bases remained unmatched. This CDR3 has 13 amino acids. CDR1 is MNHNS, CDR2 SASEGT, per germline. The CDR3 nucleotides are TGTGCCAGCAGTACCGACAGGGACTATGGCTACACCTTC. This sequence encodes CASSTDRDYGYTF.

The gene calls are TRBV6-5 and TRBJ1-1; the D is unclear. The CDR3 spans 12 residues. The germline CDR1 and CDR2 sequences are MNHEY and SVGAGI. V was clipped by 6 bases and J by 7 bases, with 12 bases between them. In nucleotides, the CDR3 is TGTGCCAGCAGGCCCGATCGGGGTGAAGCTTTCTTT. Amino acids: CASRPDRGEAFF.

The chain combines TRBV30 with TRBJ2-7, with 8 nucleotides matching TRBD1. After removal of 0 bases from V and 5 bases from J, the junction contained 6 bases not matched to a gene. Germline V CDR1 and CDR2: GTSNPN, SVGIG (reference sequence). This CDR3 spans 14 amino acids. The CDR3 DNA is TGTGCCTGGAGTGTGGGGACAGGTCTCCACGAGCAGTACTTC. The encoded protein is CAWSVGTGLHEQYF.

The V gene is TRBV7-8, the J gene TRBJ2-2; TRBD1 agrees at 8 bases. Losses at the gene ends were 3 bases for V and 6 bases for J; bases not matched to a gene: 0. The CDR3 length is 13 residues. Germline V lookup: CDR1 SGHVS, CDR2 FQNEAQ. The CDR3 DNA is TGTGCCAGCAGCTTGGACAGGGCCGGGGAGCTGTTTTTT. Translated, it gives CASSLDRAGELFF.

The rearrangement links TRBV7-9 to TRBJ1-1, with D possibly being TRBD1 (5 bases). Germline values: CDR1 SEHNR, CDR2 FQNEAQ (reference sequence). This CDR3 comprises 12 residues. The germline V and J ends were trimmed by 8 bases and 11 bases, with 18 bases remaining between them. In nucleotides, the CDR3 is TGTGCCAGCGGAACCTCGGGACTCGTTGCTTTCTTT. Its protein product is CASGTSGLVAFF.